This T cell receptor beta chain comes out of a study of Ad26.COV2.S vaccination and SARS-CoV-2 variants (dated by TCRdb to about 2021). About the full investigation: Vaccine-arm donors were drawn from COV1001, a multicentre, randomized, double-blind, placebo-controlled phase I-IIa trial of Ad26.COV2.S in healthy adults. Trial participants were randomized into five groups of five, in which low-dose or high-dose Ad26.COV2.S was given once or twice, or placebo was given on both occasions. Ad26.COV2.S was administered intramuscularly at 5 x 10^10 or 1 x 10^11 viral particles, either as a single shot or as two shots given 56 days apart. Throughout the experiments and outcome assessment, investigators stayed blinded to trial group allocation. A total of 32 samples were included in the TCR-sequenced set, comprising around 19 Ad26.COV2.S vaccine recipients, 5 placebo recipients and 8 SARS-CoV-2 convalescent individuals. TCRbeta repertoire sequencing was used to assess the specificity and breadth of SARS-CoV-2-reactive T cell receptors after Ad26.COV2.S vaccination.

Turning to this clone: No cognate antigen has been identified for it. Base qualities are missing; no much larger clone stands one base away.

The germline ends are 14 bases apart after V is trimmed by 7 bases and J by 2 bases. The germline V gene yields SNHLY for CDR1 and FYNNEI for CDR2. The CDR3, from cysteine to phenylalanine, totals 15 residues. Only the CDR3 DNA stays, 45 bases, in frame from base 1. The immunoSEQ Assay was used to sequence TCRbeta CDR3 regions. After extraction, genomic DNA underwent amplification by bias-controlled multiplex PCR, followed by high-throughput sequencing. As for how the authors treated the data: To quantify the absolute abundance of every unique TCRbeta CDR3 region, sequences were collapsed and filtered. T cell fraction was estimated by normalizing TCRbeta template counts to usable DNA, which was measured by amplifying reference genes present in all nucleated cells. Repertoire TCRs were annotated as SARS-CoV-2-specific by exact matching of V gene, CDR3 amino acid sequence and J gene to a known reactive TCR set. The reference SARS-CoV-2 TCR set was derived from MIRA and filtered for enrichment in COVID-19-positive ImmuneCODE repertoires, a step that removed public or cross-reactive TCRs. Using the MIRA antigens, annotated TCRs were further analysed by specific ORF or by position within an ORF. Depth was the summed frequency of annotated unique rearrangements, while breadth was defined as annotated unique rearrangements over total unique productive rearrangements. Two-sided Wilcoxon rank-sum tests were applied when comparing TCR breadth between groups. Entries here come from immuneACCESS through TCRdb and include only in-frame sequences with V and J called. Some clones fail to appear in such tables; in the studies checked, an unresolved V gene covers under half of the shortfall, and the cause of the remainder is unknown. V and J calls and clone size are those listed in that table; D and trimming were worked out from the DNA. The sample includes fewer than 400,000 clones, with 85% observed a single time. Roughly 2% of the sample comes from the top ten.

Per the publication, the treatment or condition label means: 15 to 20 received Ad26.COV2.S at low or high dose, single or two shots; 5 received placebo; per-sample allocation not given. Repertoires of vaccine and placebo recipients were sequenced from samples collected on day 63 after the first injection. Cohort 1b enrolled 25 adults aged 18-55 years at a single site in Boston, USA, between 29 July and 7 August 2020. Ad26.COV2.S consisted of a replication-incompetent adenovirus type 26 vector by which a prefusion-stabilized SARS-CoV-2 spike protein from the original Wuhan strain was expressed. Paper-wide results and their limitations: The authors noted that the TCR breadth and depth analyses may have underestimated total T cell responses. Ad26.COV2.S recipients had higher spike-specific TCR breadth than placebo recipients (P = 0.0014). Comparable non-spike TCR breadth was observed between vaccine and placebo recipients, consistent with only spike being contained in the vaccine. Substantial breadth of spike-specific CD8+ and CD4+ T cell responses was reported after vaccination. Comparing responses between vaccine doses or regimens was not something the study was powered to do.

The TCR comes from a person aged 18-65 years who received the Ad26.COV2.S COVID-19 vaccine or a placebo. This specimen consisted of peripheral blood, obtained in a trial of Ad26.COV2.S vaccine versus placebo. The V and J genes are TRBV2 and TRBJ1-4; the D gene remains uncertain. The CDR3 amino acid sequence is: CASNPLRGTNEKLFF. Here is the DNA: TGTGCCAGCAATCCTTTGCGAGGGACTAATGAAAAACTGTTTTTT.